These T cell receptor beta chains were read from a single sample in a study of shared clonotypes between healthy human individuals. The protocol was immunoSEQ multiplex PCR, while the TCRdb copy is restricted to in-frame clones and leaves out a portion. The sample includes about 480,000 clones, 60% to 80% seen only once; the top ten take around 12%. Sequencing used PBMCs. The receptors derive from a woman aged 40 to 50 in good health. Some clones in this sample may be carry-over from other donors' samples. The CDR3 runs from the conserved cysteine through the conserved F or W. Each record gives: CDR3 protein, D gene, clone size, V gene, J gene. D genes are given only for firm matches. Clone size is not always given. Where it is, it says once, few, many or a class for expanded clones.

CDR3: CAWAPRTGNNQPQHF
D: TRBD1
size: -
V: TRBV30
J: TRBJ1-5

CDR3: CASSLGGIGQPQHF
D: -
size: -
V: TRBV28
J: TRBJ1-5

CDR3: CASSLQTGAVLDTQYF
D: -
size: -
V: TRBV28
J: TRBJ2-3

CDR3: CASSVDRDSYEQYF
D: -
size: -
V: TRBV9
J: TRBJ2-7

CDR3: CASRSTSGIETQYF
D: TRBD2
size: few
V: TRBV7-2
J: TRBJ2-5

CDR3: CASMWTRDRYF
D: TRBD2
size: -
V: TRBV2
J: TRBJ2-3

CDR3: CASRGATGAPSFGGYTF
D: TRBD1
size: -
V: TRBV28
J: TRBJ1-2

CDR3: CASSLGPTNEQFF
D: -
size: -
V: TRBV19
J: TRBJ2-1

CDR3: CASSRGTGGNEQYF
D: TRBD1
size: -
V: TRBV7-2
J: TRBJ2-7

CDR3: CASSAGGSDTEAFF
D: -
size: -
V: TRBV11-2
J: TRBJ1-1

CDR3: CASSLDRVTDTQYF
D: -
size: -
V: TRBV5-4
J: TRBJ2-3

CDR3: CASSGTAGNTIYF
D: -
size: -
V: TRBV6-1
J: TRBJ1-3

CDR3: CASSAQDRGEQFF
D: TRBD1
size: few
V: TRBV11-3
J: TRBJ2-1

CDR3: CATGQGARADTQYF
D: TRBD1
size: -
V: TRBV10-3
J: TRBJ2-3

CDR3: CASSQELRANEQYF
D: -
size: -
V: TRBV4-2
J: TRBJ2-7

CDR3: CATSRDKGPYGYTF
D: -
size: few
V: TRBV15
J: TRBJ1-2

CDR3: CATSRERLYEQYF
D: -
size: once
V: TRBV15
J: TRBJ2-7

CDR3: CASSLTSRRLAGNNEQFF
D: TRBD2
size: -
V: TRBV11-3
J: TRBJ2-1

CDR3: CASSNTIAGGSDTQYF
D: TRBD2
size: -
V: TRBV5-1
J: TRBJ2-3

CDR3: CASSPRGSRQETQYF
D: TRBD2
size: -
V: TRBV18
J: TRBJ2-5

CDR3: CATSRDSFANEQFF
D: -
size: once
V: TRBV15
J: TRBJ2-1

CDR3: CASSTGTSGRDIQYF
D: TRBD2
size: -
V: TRBV19
J: TRBJ2-4

CDR3: CATSRGSGIETQYF
D: TRBD2
size: -
V: TRBV15
J: TRBJ2-5

CDR3: CASSLTGIQYGYTF
D: TRBD1
size: -
V: TRBV28
J: TRBJ1-2

CDR3: CASSPSGSRSYEQYF
D: TRBD2
size: few
V: TRBV28
J: TRBJ2-7

CDR3: CASSLRDEQYF
D: -
size: -
V: TRBV7-2
J: TRBJ2-7

CDR3: CASSLGPPPVDEQYF
D: -
size: -
V: TRBV13
J: TRBJ2-7

CDR3: CASSTSRQGAFGNQPQHF
D: TRBD1
size: -
V: TRBV28
J: TRBJ1-5

CDR3: CAWRRLMSSYNSPLHF
D: -
size: -
V: TRBV30
J: TRBJ1-6

CDR3: CASSPGQGGTDTQYF
D: TRBD1
size: -
V: TRBV18
J: TRBJ2-3

CDR3: CASSFVGALKVDTQYF
D: -
size: -
V: TRBV28
J: TRBJ2-3

CDR3: CASSLWRGAGANVLTF
D: -
size: -
V: TRBV7-6
J: TRBJ2-6

CDR3: CASSVAGHEGGEKLFF
D: -
size: -
V: TRBV5-1
J: TRBJ1-4

CDR3: CASSGGGSTDTQYF
D: -
size: -
V: TRBV10-1
J: TRBJ2-3

CDR3: CASSLLFLGGDEQFF
D: -
size: -
V: TRBV7-9
J: TRBJ2-1

CDR3: CASSLGGIYEQYF
D: -
size: -
V: TRBV7-2
J: -

CDR3: CASTLSTGTGFAGELFF
D: TRBD1
size: -
V: TRBV5-1
J: TRBJ2-2

CDR3: CAISERTSPYEQYF
D: TRBD2
size: -
V: TRBV10-3
J: -

CDR3: CASTFHRGMGPYEQYF
D: TRBD1
size: many
V: TRBV28
J: TRBJ2-7

CDR3: CASSKGQSTYEQYF
D: TRBD1
size: -
V: TRBV6-1
J: -